The 16 T cell receptor beta chains listed next were all sequenced from one sample in a study of T cell responses to AZD1222 COVID-19 vaccine. Profiled with immunoSEQ multiplex PCR; TCRdb holds only in-frame clones, not every one. The repertoire includes 130,000 to 150,000 clones, about 86% of them detected once, and over 4.5% sits in the top ten. Sequenced material: peripheral blood, taken 28 days after the second AZD1222 dose. Receptors originate from an adult who received the AZD1222 COVID-19 vaccine.

The chain links TRBV18 to TRBJ2-6; D remains unclear. Germline V gives CDR1 KGHSH, CDR2 LQKENI. V lost 2 bases and J lost 2, with 7 bases in between. The CDR3 contains 15 residues. The CDR3: CASSPSSAGANVLTF. CDR3 in DNA: TGTGCCAGCTCACCATCCTCTGCTGGGGCCAACGTCCTGACTTTC.

This rearrangement joins TRBV3-1 (or the pseudogene TRBV3-2) to TRBJ2-7; unclear D gene. The CDR3 is 14 amino acids. V was pared by 2 bases and J by 3 bases, with 11 bases between. Looked up from germline, CDR1 is LGHDT and CDR2 is YNNKEL (reference sequence). The CDR3 loop reads CASSQFSLYYEQYF. As DNA, the CDR3 is TGTGCCAGCAGCCAATTCAGCTTATACTACGAGCAGTACTTC.

This sequence joins TRBV30 and TRBJ2-7; 8 bases are a match to TRBD1. This CDR3 spans 14 amino acids. CDR1 is GTSNPN and CDR2 is SVGIG in the germline V gene (reference sequence). The junction had 7 bases not matched to a gene; V was cut back by 0 bases and J by 6 bases. CDR3 amino acids: CAWSVRTGYSEQYF. CDR3 bases: TGTGCCTGGAGTGTCCGGACAGGGTATAGCGAGCAGTACTTC.

This chain connects TRBV19 to TRBJ1-4; a weak D match, TRBD1 (5 bases). This CDR3 region has 15 residues. V lost 1 base to trimming and J lost 8 bases, with 14 bases between them. Germline V gene sequence: CDR1 LNHDA, CDR2 SQIVND (reference sequence). In DNA form, the CDR3 reads TGTGCCAGTAGTATAGGACGGGACTTAAGAGAAAAACTGTTTTTT. This gives the protein CASSIGRDLREKLFF.

The J gene is TRBJ2-1, the V gene TRBV4-1; D is unclear. The germline V gene encodes CDR1 MGHRA and CDR2 YSYEKL. The CDR3 has 15 residues. V was trimmed by 1 base and J by 0 bases, leaving 7 bases between them. Here the CDR3 DNA reads TGCGCCAGCAGCCAAGCCGCTAACTCCTACAATGAGCAGTTCTTC. This translates into CASSQAANSYNEQFF.

The rearrangement links TRBV7-2 to TRBJ2-3; D may match TRBD1 or TRBD2 (5 bases each). The germline V gene encodes CDR1 SGHTA and CDR2 FQGNSA. This CDR3 has 16 residues. Trimming took 1 base from V and 5 from J, leaving 16 bases between them. The CDR3 DNA reads as TGTGCCAGCAGCTTAGTAGGGGTTGGGGGACGAGATACGCAGTATTTT. It yields the protein CASSLVGVGGRDTQYF.

V usage is TRBV23-1 and J usage is TRBJ1-2; no clear D. TRBV23-1 is recorded as an ORF, its role being uncertain. V lost 5 bases, J lost 4 bases, and 11 bases lay in between. The CDR3 runs to 13 residues. In nucleotides, the CDR3 is TGCGCCAGCAGTGCCGACGGGAGCTATGGCTACACCTTC. The encoded protein is CASSADGSYGYTF.

This sequence joins TRBV4-1 and TRBJ1-5; unclear D gene. Germline V gene sequence: CDR1 MGHRA, CDR2 YSYEKL. The CDR3 loop spans 15 amino acids. V lost 0 bases to trimming and J lost 3 bases, with 9 bases between them. CDR3: CASSQDKRYNQPQHF. The CDR3 DNA sequence: TGCGCCAGCAGCCAAGATAAAAGGTACAATCAGCCCCAGCATTTT.

The chain has TRBV15 and TRBJ2-5, with TRBD1 identical over 8 bases. V trimming: 3 bases; J trimming: 3 bases; junction bases outside the gene matches: 6. Per germline, CDR1 LNHNV and CDR2 YYDKDF (reference sequence). The CDR3 runs to 15 residues. CDR3 sequence reads: CATSRESGQEETQYF. DNA for the CDR3: TGTGCCACCAGCAGGGAATCGGGACAGGAAGAGACCCAGTACTTC.

CDR3 in DNA: TGTGCCAGCTCCGCCGGGGGGCCTAGCACAGATACGCAGTATTTT. It translates to CASSAGGPSTDTQYF. The chain links TRBV5-4 to TRBJ2-3; weak D call: TRBD2 (7 bases). V was trimmed by 7 bases and J by 0 bases, leaving 15 bases between them. This CDR3 spans 15 amino acids. Germline CDR1 reads SGHNT; CDR2 reads YYREEE (reference sequence). The whole variable domain, filled in from reference TRBV5-4 and TRBJ2-3, reads ETGVTQSPTHLIKTRGQQVTLRCSSQSGHNTVSWYQQALGQGPQFIFQYYREEENGRGNFPPRFSGLQFPNYSSELNVNALELDDSALYLCASSAGGPSTDTQYFGPGTRLTVL.

The chain has TRBV27 and TRBJ2-1, with no clear D. Germline loops: CDR1 MNHEY, CDR2 SMNVEV (reference sequence). This CDR3 has 14 residues. V lost 2 bases and J 4 bases, leaving 9 bases between the germline ends. CDR3 protein: CASSLESNYNEQFF. The CDR3 nucleotides read TGTGCCAGCAGTTTAGAGAGTAATTACAATGAGCAGTTCTTC.

The chain has TRBV7-2 and TRBJ1-5; 7 positions match TRBD1. Germline V gene sequence: CDR1 SGHTA, CDR2 FQGNSA. CDR3 length: 13 amino acids. V lost 4 bases and J lost 11; bases outside the gene matches: 8. The CDR3 region has the DNA TGTGCCAGCAGCTCGACAGGGATGGGGGCCCAGCATTTT. This gives the protein CASSSTGMGAQHF.

V usage is TRBV24-1 and J usage is TRBJ2-2; TRBD2 matches 8 bases. Germline trimming cut 6 bases from V and 7 bases from J; bases unmatched to any gene: 9. The length of the CDR3 is 15 residues. From germline, CDR1 is KGHDR and CDR2 SFDVKD. Here the CDR3 reads CATSHGSGNGGELFF. DNA of the CDR3: TGTGCCACCAGTCATGGTAGCGGGAACGGCGGGGAGCTGTTTTTT.

The chain uses TRBV3-1 (or the pseudogene TRBV3-2) and TRBJ2-2; D unclear. This CDR3 contains 14 residues. Trimming cost V 6 bases and J 5 bases, with 13 bases left between them. Germline CDR1 LGHDT, CDR2 YNNKEL (reference sequence). CDR3 sequence (DNA): TGTGCCAGCAGTGGGCTCCCTGGAACCGGGGAGCTGTTTTTT. Its translation is CASSGLPGTGELFF.

This chain connects TRBV6-4 to TRBJ2-1, with TRBD2 identical over 11 bases. Germline lookup yields CDR1 MRHNA and CDR2 SNTAGT. CDR3 length equals 15 residues. Trimming at V came to 4 bases and at J to 7 bases, leaving 6 bases not matched to a gene. As DNA, the CDR3 is TGTGCCAGCAGTGTACTAGCGGGAGCGTCAAATGAGCAGTTCTTC. Protein product: CASSVLAGASNEQFF.

The chain has TRBV4-1 and TRBJ2-7; 11 bases align to TRBD2. This CDR3 has 16 amino acids. J lost 0 bases, V lost 3 bases, and 4 bases had no gene match. CDR1 is MGHRA, CDR2 YSYEKL, per germline. Here the CDR3 DNA reads TGCGCCAGCAGCCAGGGACTAGCGGCAAGCTCCTACGAGCAGTACTTC. This codes for CASSQGLAASSYEQYF.